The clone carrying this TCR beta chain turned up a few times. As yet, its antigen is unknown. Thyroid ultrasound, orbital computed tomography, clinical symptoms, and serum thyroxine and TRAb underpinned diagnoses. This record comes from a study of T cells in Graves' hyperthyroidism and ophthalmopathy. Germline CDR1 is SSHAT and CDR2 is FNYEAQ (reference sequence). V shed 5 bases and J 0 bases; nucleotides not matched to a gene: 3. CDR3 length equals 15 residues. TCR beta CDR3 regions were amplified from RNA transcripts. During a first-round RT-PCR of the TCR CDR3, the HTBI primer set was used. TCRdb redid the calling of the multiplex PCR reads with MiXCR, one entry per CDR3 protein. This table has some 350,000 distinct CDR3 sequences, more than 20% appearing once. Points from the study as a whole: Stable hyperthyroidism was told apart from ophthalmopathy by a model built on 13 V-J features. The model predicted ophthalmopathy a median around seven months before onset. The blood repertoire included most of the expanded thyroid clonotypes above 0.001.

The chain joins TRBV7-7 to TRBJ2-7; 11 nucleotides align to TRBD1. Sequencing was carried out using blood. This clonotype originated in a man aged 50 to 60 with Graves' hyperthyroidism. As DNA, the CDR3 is TGTGCCAGCAGCGTGGGACAGGGGGGCTCCTACGAGCAGTACTTC. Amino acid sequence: CASSVGQGGSYEQYF.